One sample yielded the 10 T cell receptor beta chains listed below, sequenced in a study of blood T cell repertoires in COVID-19. Some clones are missing from TCRdb's copy, which holds only in-frame ones; the method was immunoSEQ multiplex PCR. The table shows some 70,000 clones, with 80% to 90% occurring only once. What was sequenced was peripheral blood. These TCRs come from a woman aged 60-75 years with acute or convalescent COVID-19.

The chain uses TRBV6-1 and TRBJ2-5; D may be TRBD1 (6 bases). V was trimmed by 2 bases and J by 5 bases, leaving 18 bases between them. CDR1 and CDR2 (germline): MNHNS, SASEGT. The CDR3 consists of 16 residues. The CDR3 DNA follows: TGTGCCAGCAGTGAAAATTTCCAGGGGATTGTGGAGACCCAGTACTTC. Protein product: CASSENFQGIVETQYF.

The chain uses TRBV5-8 and TRBJ1-1; tentatively, D is TRBD1 (5 bases). The germline V gene encodes CDR1 SGHTS and CDR2 YDEGEE. Trimming removed 4 bases from V and 2 bases from J, with 12 bases in between. The CDR3 has 14 amino acids. DNA for the CDR3: TGTGCCAGCAGCCTACCAGGGCGAAACACTGAAGCTTTCTTT. Translating gives CASSLPGRNTEAFF.

The rearrangement uses TRBV30 and TRBJ2-3; TRBD2 aligns across 9 bases. The CDR3 covers 16 residues. Germline V gene lookup returns CDR1 GTSNPN and CDR2 SVGIG (reference sequence). V shed 3 bases, J shed 0 bases, and the junction held 7 bases outside the gene matches. The CDR3 loop is CAWSGVAGVSTDTQYF. The CDR3 DNA follows: TGTGCCTGGAGCGGGGTAGCGGGGGTAAGCACAGATACGCAGTATTTT.

This chain joins TRBV29-1 and TRBJ1-2; 8 positions agree with TRBD1. V lost 6 bases and J lost 4; bases outside the gene matches: 13. This CDR3 has 15 residues. Germline CDR1 and CDR2: SQVTM and ANQGSEA. The CDR3: CSVLGQGDFRYGYTF. The CDR3 DNA reads TGCAGCGTCCTAGGACAGGGTGATTTCCGCTATGGCTACACCTTC. Based on the CDR3 plus reference TRBV29-1 and TRBJ1-2, the full variable domain is SAVISQKPSRDICQRGTSLTIQCQVDSQVTMMFWYRQQPGQSLTLIATANQGSEATYESGFVIDKFPISRPNLTFSTLTVSNMSPEDSSIYLCSVLGQGDFRYGYTFGSGTRLTVV.

This rearrangement joins TRBV18 to TRBJ2-5; D perhaps matches TRBD2 (6 bases). The CDR3 runs 18 residues. V shed 1 base and J shed 3 bases, with 21 bases lying between them. The germline V gene encodes CDR1 KGHSH and CDR2 LQKENI. CDR3 bases: TGTGCCAGCTCACCACTCTTAATCGGGCGGGGCGAGAAAGAGACCCAGTACTTC. It specifies CASSPLLIGRGEKETQYF.

This chain links TRBV5-8 with TRBJ1-2; 10 nucleotides align to TRBD1. The CDR3 is made up of 14 amino acids. V lost 4 bases and J lost 6; bases outside the gene matches: 6. CDR1 and CDR2 from the germline V gene are SGHTS and YDEGEE. The CDR3 DNA is TGTGCCAGCAGCCAGCCCGGGACAGGGGATGGCTACACCTTC. Translation: CASSQPGTGDGYTF.

This clone was seen once. This chain links TRBV5-1 with TRBJ2-1, with D perhaps TRBD2 (7 bases). V lost 3 bases and J lost 5, with 15 bases in between. Germline loops: CDR1 SGHRS, CDR2 YFSETQ. This CDR3 has 15 amino acids. The CDR3 loop reads CASSYGLGGHNEQFF. The CDR3 coding sequence is TGCGCCAGCAGCTATGGACTAGGGGGTCACAATGAGCAGTTCTTC.

The V gene is TRBV7-3, the J gene TRBJ1-5; 7 bases agree with TRBD1. V lost 5 bases, J lost 3 bases, and 4 bases stayed unmatched. Per the germline V gene, CDR1 is SGHTA and CDR2 is FQGTGA. The CDR3 sequence is 14 residues long. CDR3 DNA sequence: TGTGCCAGCAGCCCCGGGACAGTCAATCAGCCCCAGCATTTT. Its translation: CASSPGTVNQPQHF.

This clone turned up a few times. The chain uses TRBV19 and TRBJ1-1, with D unclear. Germline CDR1 reads LNHDA; CDR2 reads SQIVND (reference sequence). Trimming left V 6 bases short and J 1 base short, with 9 bases between. There are 13 residues in the CDR3. The DNA for the CDR3 is TGTGCCAGTAGCGCTCAGGCGAACACTGAAGCTTTCTTT. As protein: CASSAQANTEAFF.

The V call is TRBV18, the J call TRBJ2-3; D unclear. Per germline, CDR1 KGHSH and CDR2 LQKENI. Trimming took off 3 bases at V and 3 bases at J, with 10 bases between the two ends. The CDR3 consists of 14 residues. CDR3 in amino acids: CASSPFTVTDTQYF. The CDR3 DNA reads TGTGCCAGCTCACCGTTCACAGTTACAGATACGCAGTATTTT.